This TCR beta chain was sequenced during a study of graft-versus-host responses after intestinal transplantation. Looking at the study overall: Recipients were all induced with anti-thymocyte globulin, then given tacrolimus and steroids for approximately three years.

Measured with immunoSEQ multiplex PCR; TCRdb has only the in-frame clones, and not every one. The sample shows tens of thousands of clones, nearly 85% of them seen only once. The study, taken as a whole, reports: Subjects displaying graft-donor T cell macrochimerism possessed elevated graft-versus-host to host-versus-graft clonal ratios inside allografts. Some GvH clones appeared in ileal mucosa or blood before recipient bone marrow.

In the case of this clone: The antigen is undetermined.

The CDR3 is 13 amino acids. V lost 5 bases, J lost 0 bases, and 1 base stayed unmatched. From germline, CDR1 is GTSNPN and CDR2 SVGIG (reference sequence). The chain carries TRBV30 and TRBJ1-5; 7 nucleotides agree with TRBD1. The sequence was obtained from a human donor who was the organ donor for an intestinal transplant. This material consisted of unstimulated CD4+ T cells sorted from spleen or lymph node cells, taken before transplant. CDR3 region: CAWGTDSNQPQHF. The CDR3 nucleotides are TGTGCCTGGGGGACAGATAGCAATCAGCCCCAGCATTTT.